Here is one T cell receptor (beta chain) with its context. Its antigen remains unidentified. A multiplex PCR was run with 60 Vbeta primers and 13 Jbeta primers. Here immunoSEQ multiplex PCR was the method, and the copy in TCRdb shows in-frame clones only, minus some. The table includes 95,000 to 150,000 clones, 77% detected once. This record belongs to a study of cytomegalovirus exposure and HLA in healthy donors. Per germline, CDR1 SGHRS and CDR2 YFSETQ. The V segment lost 4 bases and the J segment 1 base; nucleotides outside the gene matches: 9. The CDR3 has 16 residues. Overall study results and limits: A further, later analysis showed that HLA-associated TCR beta chains (compared with equally common others) were more clonally expanded. Reportedly, TCR beta sequences accurately predicted HLA-A and HLA-B alleles in most subjects.

This rearrangement joins TRBV5-1 to TRBJ2-5; TRBD2 matches 8 bases. The source of this sequence is a woman aged 40-49 years in good health and CMV-seropositive. Sample: PBMCs. CDR3 DNA sequence: TGCGCCAGCAGCCCCGGGGGGGGACGTATCCAAGAGACCCAGTACTTC. It is translated as CASSPGGGRIQETQYF.